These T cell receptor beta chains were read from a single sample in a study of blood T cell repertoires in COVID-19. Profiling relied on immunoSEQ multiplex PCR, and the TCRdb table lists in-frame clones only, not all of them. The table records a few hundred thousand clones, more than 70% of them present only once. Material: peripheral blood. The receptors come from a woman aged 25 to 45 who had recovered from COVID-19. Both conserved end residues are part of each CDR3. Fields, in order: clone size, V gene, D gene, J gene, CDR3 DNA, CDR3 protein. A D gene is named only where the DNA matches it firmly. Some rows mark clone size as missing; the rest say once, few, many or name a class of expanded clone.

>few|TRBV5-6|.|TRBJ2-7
TGTGCCAGCAGCTTGGGAGTCGGACAGTTCTCCTACGAGCAGTACTTC
CASSLGVGQFSYEQYF
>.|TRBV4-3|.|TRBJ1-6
TGCGCCAGCAGCCAAACGCCGACTAAATTTGTTCAACCCCTCCACTTT
CASSQTPTKFVQPLHF
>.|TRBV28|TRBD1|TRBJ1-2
TGTGCCAGCAGTGTAGCAGGACAGGGTGACTATGGCTACACCTTC
CASSVAGQGDYGYTF
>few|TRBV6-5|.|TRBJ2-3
TGTGCCAGCAGGCGGGTCCCAGATACGCAGTATTTT
CASRRVPDTQYF
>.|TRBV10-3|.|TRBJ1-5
TGTGCCATCAGAGGACATCCTAGCAATCAGCCCCAGCATTTT
CAIRGHPSNQPQHF
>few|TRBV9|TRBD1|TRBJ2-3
TGTGCCAGCAGCGTCACAGGGGTCAGCACAGATACGCAGTATTTT
CASSVTGVSTDTQYF
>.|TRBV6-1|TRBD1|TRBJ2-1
TGTGCCAGCAGTGAACCGGGACAGGGAAGGAATGAGCAGTTCTTC
CASSEPGQGRNEQFF
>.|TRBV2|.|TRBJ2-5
TGTGCCAGCAGTGAACAGGGGGAGACCCAGTACTTC
CASSEQGETQYF
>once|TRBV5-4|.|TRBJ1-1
TGTGCCAGCAGCTTAAGAGCGAACACTGAAGCTTTCTTT
CASSLRANTEAFF
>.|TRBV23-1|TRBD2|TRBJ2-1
TGCGCCAGCAGTCAATCGGGGCTAGCGGGGGGGAGCTCCTACAATGAGCAGTTCTTC
CASSQSGLAGGSSYNEQFF
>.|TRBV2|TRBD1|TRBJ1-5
TGTGCCAGCAGTGATAACAGGGGGCGCGATCAGCCCCAGCATTTT
CASSDNRGRDQPQHF
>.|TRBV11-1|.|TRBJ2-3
TGTGCCGGTAGCGGAACCACAGATACGCAATATTTT
CAGSGTTDTQYF
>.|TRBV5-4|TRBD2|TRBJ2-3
TGTGCCACACGATGGGCTAGCGGGGGGGTCACAGATACGCAGTATTTT
CATRWASGGVTDTQYF
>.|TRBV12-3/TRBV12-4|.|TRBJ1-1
TGTGCCAGCAGCCTCAGACAGCTCACTGAAGCTTTCTTT
CASSLRQLTEAFF
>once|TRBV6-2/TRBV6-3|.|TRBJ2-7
TGTGCCAGCAGCTTACTTGGACTAAGGAGCTCCTACGAGCAGTACTTC
CASSLLGLRSSYEQYF
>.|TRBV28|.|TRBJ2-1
TGTGCCAGCAGTTTTGTAGACAGAAACAATGAGCAGTTCTTC
CASSFVDRNNEQFF
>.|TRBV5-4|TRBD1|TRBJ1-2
TGTGCCAGCAGCTTGGGGCAGGGGGTCTTCTCTGGCTACACCTTC
CASSLGQGVFSGYTF
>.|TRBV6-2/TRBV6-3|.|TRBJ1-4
TGTGCCAGCAGTTACCCGCCAAGGACAACGTATAATGAAAAACTGTTTTTT
CASSYPPRTTYNEKLFF
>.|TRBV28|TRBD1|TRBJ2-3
TGTGCCATCTCAGGACAGGGGGCCTGGGGTAGCACAGATACGCAGTATTTT
CAISGQGAWGSTDTQYF
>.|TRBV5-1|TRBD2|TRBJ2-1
TGCGCCAGCAGCTTGATACTAGCGGGGGACAATGAGCAGTTCTTC
CASSLILAGDNEQFF
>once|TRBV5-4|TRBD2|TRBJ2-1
TGTGCCAGCAGCTTTGCGCTAGCGGGGATAAATGAGCAGTTCTTC
CASSFALAGINEQFF
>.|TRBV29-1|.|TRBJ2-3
TGCAGCGTTGCGAAACACAGGACGCGGTTTAGCACAGATACGCAGTATTTT
CSVAKHRTRFSTDTQYF
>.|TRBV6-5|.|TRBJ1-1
TGTGCCAGCAGTTACGCCCGGGGTAACACTGAAGCTTTCTTT
CASSYARGNTEAFF
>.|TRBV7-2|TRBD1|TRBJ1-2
TGTGCCAGCAGCCAATCGCCAGCCGGGACAGGGGACACGTATGGCTACACCTTC
CASSQSPAGTGDTYGYTF
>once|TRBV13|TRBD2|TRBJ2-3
TGTGCCAGCAGCGGCGGCCAACAATTAGCGGGGGCTCACCATACGCAGTATTTT
CASSGGQQLAGAHHTQYF
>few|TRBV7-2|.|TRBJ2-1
TGTGCCAGCAGCTTAGCAAGCGGAACATTGTACAATGAGCAGTTCTTC
CASSLASGTLYNEQFF
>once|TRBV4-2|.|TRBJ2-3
TGTGCCAGCAGCCAAGGGACAGTGCAAGATACGCAGTATTTT
CASSQGTVQDTQYF
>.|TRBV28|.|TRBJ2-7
TGTGCCAGCAGTCAACAGGGTTTAGTCGCCTACGAGCAGTACTTC
CASSQQGLVAYEQYF
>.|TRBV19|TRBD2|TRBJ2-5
TGTGCCAGTAGTAAACTAGCGGGGGATGAGACCCAGTACTTC
CASSKLAGDETQYF
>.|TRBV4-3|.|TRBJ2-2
TGCGCCAGCAGCCAACTACTAGCTGCCGGGGAGCTGTTTTTT
CASSQLLAAGELFF
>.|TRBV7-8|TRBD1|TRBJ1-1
TGTGCCAGCAGCGACAGGGGGTATACTGAAGCTTTCTTT
CASSDRGYTEAFF
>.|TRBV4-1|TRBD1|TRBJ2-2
TGCGCCAGCAGCCAACAGGGGGCTGGCAACACCGGGGAGCTGTTTTTT
CASSQQGAGNTGELFF
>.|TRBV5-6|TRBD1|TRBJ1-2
TGTGCCAGCAGCCGCTTCGACAGGGTCCGTGGCTACACCTTC
CASSRFDRVRGYTF
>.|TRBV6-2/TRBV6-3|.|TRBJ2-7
TGTGCCAGCAGTTACTCGTGGATGGGGCTAGAGCAGTACTTC
CASSYSWMGLEQYF
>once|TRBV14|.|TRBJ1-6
TGTGCCAGCAGTGCGGGATATAATTCACCCCTCCACTTT
CASSAGYNSPLHF
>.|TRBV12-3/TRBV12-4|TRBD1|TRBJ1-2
TGTGCCAGCAGTCCACGGACAGGGGACGGCTACACCTTC
CASSPRTGDGYTF